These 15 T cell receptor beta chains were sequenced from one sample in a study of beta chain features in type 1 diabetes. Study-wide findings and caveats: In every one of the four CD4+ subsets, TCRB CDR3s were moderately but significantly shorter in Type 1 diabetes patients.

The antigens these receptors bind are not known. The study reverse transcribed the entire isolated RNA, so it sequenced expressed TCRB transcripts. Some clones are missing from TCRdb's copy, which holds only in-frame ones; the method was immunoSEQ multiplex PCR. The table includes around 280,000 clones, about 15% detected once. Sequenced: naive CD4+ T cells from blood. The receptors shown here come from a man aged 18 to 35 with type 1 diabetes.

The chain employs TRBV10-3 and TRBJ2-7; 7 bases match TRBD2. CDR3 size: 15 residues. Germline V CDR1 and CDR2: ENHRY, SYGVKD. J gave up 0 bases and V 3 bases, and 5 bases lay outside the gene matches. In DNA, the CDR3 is TGTGCCATCAGTGATGGGAGGGGCAGCTCCTACGAGCAGTACTTC. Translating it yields CAISDGRGSSYEQYF.

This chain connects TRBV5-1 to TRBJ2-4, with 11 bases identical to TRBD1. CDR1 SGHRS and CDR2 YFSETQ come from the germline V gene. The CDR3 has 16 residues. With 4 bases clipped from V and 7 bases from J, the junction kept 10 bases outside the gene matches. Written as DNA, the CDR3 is TGCGCCAGCAGCGTTGGACAGGGGGCGTGGGGGAACATTCAGTACTTC. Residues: CASSVGQGAWGNIQYF.

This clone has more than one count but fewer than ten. The CDR3: CASSLVPASRDSYGYTF. DNA of the CDR3: TGTGCCAGCAGCTTGGTCCCCGCATCCCGGGACAGCTATGGCTACACCTTC. This sequence joins TRBV5-4 and TRBJ1-2; TRBD1 matches at 7 bases. This CDR3 contains 17 residues. Losses at the gene ends were 0 bases for V and 4 bases for J; bases not matched to a gene: 12. The germline gives CDR1 SGHNT, CDR2 YYREEE (reference sequence).

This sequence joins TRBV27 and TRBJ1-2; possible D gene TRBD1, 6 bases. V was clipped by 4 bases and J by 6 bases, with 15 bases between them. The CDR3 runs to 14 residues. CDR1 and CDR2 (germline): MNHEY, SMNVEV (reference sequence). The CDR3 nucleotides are TGTGCCAGCAGTTCTTACAGGGTAAAGAATGGCTACACCTTC. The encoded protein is CASSSYRVKNGYTF.

CDR3 loop: CASSPPEAGELFF. CDR3 nucleotides: TGTGCCAGCTCACCACCGGAGGCCGGGGAGCTGTTTTTT. The chain links TRBV18 to TRBJ2-2; tentatively, D is TRBD2 (5 bases). This CDR3 is 13 amino acids long. Germline CDR1 is KGHSH and CDR2 is LQKENI. V was trimmed by 0 bases and J by 6 bases, leaving 5 bases between them.

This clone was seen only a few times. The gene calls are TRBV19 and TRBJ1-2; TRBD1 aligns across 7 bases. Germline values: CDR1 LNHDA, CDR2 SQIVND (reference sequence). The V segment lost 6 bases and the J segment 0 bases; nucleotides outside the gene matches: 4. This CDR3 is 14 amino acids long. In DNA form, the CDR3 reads TGTGCCAGTAGACGACAGGGAGCTAACTATGGCTACACCTTC. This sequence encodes CASRRQGANYGYTF.

CDR3 sequence reads: CASSKTSARRWEQFF. The CDR3 coding sequence is TGTGCCAGCAGCAAGACTAGCGCGAGGAGGTGGGAGCAGTTCTTC. This sequence joins TRBV6-4 and TRBJ2-1; 8 bases match TRBD2. The CDR3 has 15 amino acids. The germline gives CDR1 MRHNA, CDR2 SNTAGT. Trimming at V came to 6 bases and at J to 10 bases, leaving 14 bases not matched to a gene.

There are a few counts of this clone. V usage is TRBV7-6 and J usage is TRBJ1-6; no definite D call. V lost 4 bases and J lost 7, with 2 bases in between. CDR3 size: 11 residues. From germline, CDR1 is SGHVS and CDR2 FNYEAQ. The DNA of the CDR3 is TGTGCCAGCAGCTCAAATTCACCCCTCCACTTT. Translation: CASSSNSPLHF.

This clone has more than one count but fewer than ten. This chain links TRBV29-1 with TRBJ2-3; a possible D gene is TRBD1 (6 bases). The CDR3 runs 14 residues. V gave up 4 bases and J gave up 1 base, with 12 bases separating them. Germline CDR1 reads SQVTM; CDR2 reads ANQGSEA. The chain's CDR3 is CSVVKWTGTDTQYF. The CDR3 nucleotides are TGCAGCGTTGTGAAGTGGACAGGCACAGATACGCAGTATTTT.

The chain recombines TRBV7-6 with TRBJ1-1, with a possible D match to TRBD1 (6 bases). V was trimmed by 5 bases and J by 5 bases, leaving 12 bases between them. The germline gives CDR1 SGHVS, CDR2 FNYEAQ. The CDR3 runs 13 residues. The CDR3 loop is CASSQGMGTEAFF. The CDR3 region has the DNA TGTGCCAGCAGCCAGGGGATGGGGACTGAAGCTTTCTTT.

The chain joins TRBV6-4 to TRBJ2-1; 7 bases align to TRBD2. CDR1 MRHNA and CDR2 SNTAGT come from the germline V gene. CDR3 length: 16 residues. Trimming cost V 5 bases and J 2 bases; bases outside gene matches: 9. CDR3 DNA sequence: TGTGCCAGCAGTTCTTCTTCCGCGGGAGCCTACAATGAGCAGTTCTTC. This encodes CASSSSSAGAYNEQFF.

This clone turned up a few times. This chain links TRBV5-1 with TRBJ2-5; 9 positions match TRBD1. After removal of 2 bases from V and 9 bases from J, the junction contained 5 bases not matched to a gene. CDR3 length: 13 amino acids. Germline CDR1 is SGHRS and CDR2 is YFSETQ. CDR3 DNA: TGCGCCAGCAGCTTAAGACAGGGGGTCCCCCAGTACTTC. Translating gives CASSLRQGVPQYF.

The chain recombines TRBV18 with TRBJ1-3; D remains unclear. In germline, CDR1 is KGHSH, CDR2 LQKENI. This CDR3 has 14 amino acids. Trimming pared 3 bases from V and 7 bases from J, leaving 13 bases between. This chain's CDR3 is CASSPARGGNTIYF. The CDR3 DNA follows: TGTGCCAGCTCACCGGCCCGTGGAGGGAACACCATATATTTT.

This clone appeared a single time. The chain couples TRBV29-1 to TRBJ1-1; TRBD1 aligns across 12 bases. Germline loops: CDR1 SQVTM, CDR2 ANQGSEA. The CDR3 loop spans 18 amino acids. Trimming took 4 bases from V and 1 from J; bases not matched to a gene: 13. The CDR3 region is CSVVVLGQGASKNTEAFF. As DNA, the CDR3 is TGCAGCGTTGTCGTTTTGGGACAGGGGGCCTCTAAGAACACTGAAGCTTTCTTT.

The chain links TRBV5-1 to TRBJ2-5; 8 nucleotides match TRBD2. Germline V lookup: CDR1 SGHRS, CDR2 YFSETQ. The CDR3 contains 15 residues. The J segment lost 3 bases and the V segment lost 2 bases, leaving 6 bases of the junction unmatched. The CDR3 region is CASSFGSGVKETQYF. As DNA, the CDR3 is TGCGCCAGCAGCTTCGGTAGCGGGGTGAAAGAGACCCAGTACTTC.